The 22 T cell receptor beta chains reported below all come from one sample, sequenced in a study of blood T cell repertoires in COVID-19. Some clones are missing from TCRdb's copy, which holds only in-frame ones; the method was immunoSEQ multiplex PCR. Of about 300,000 clones in the sample, around nine tenths were seen once. The sequenced sample consisted of peripheral blood. Receptors originate from a man between 35 and 55 years old with acute or convalescent COVID-19.

CDR3 in amino acids: CASTMGGNQPQHF. In DNA form, the CDR3 reads TGTGCCAGCACCATGGGGGGGAATCAGCCCCAGCATTTT. V is TRBV12-3 or TRBV12-4 and J is TRBJ1-5, with D maybe TRBD1 (5 bases). The CDR3 totals 13 residues. V gave up 7 bases and J gave up 4 bases, with 11 bases separating them.

V gene TRBV7-9 combines with J gene TRBJ1-3; 8 bases are shared with TRBD1. Germline trimming cut 5 bases from V and 4 bases from J; bases unmatched to any gene: 7. Per the germline V gene, CDR1 is SEHNR and CDR2 is FQNEAQ (reference sequence). The CDR3 is made up of 15 amino acids. CDR3 in amino acids: CASSPGQAGGNTIYF. CDR3 in DNA: TGTGCCAGCAGCCCGGGACAGGCTGGGGGAAACACCATATATTTT.

The gene calls are TRBV6-1 and TRBJ1-5, with 7 bases that match TRBD1. CDR3 length equals 15 residues. Germline loops: CDR1 MNHNS, CDR2 SASEGT. The junction had 6 bases not matched to a gene; V was cut back by 0 bases and J by 7 bases. The CDR3 bases are TGTGCCAGCAGTGAAGCAGGGGGCTTCGAGCAGCCCCAGCATTTT. This encodes CASSEAGGFEQPQHF.

V is TRBV6-5 and J is TRBJ1-6; no clear D. The CDR3 extends over 12 amino acids. V lost 6 bases, J lost 4 bases, and 4 bases lay in between. Germline V gene lookup returns CDR1 MNHEY and CDR2 SVGAGI. This CDR3 is CASRQYNSPLHF. In nucleotides, the CDR3 is TGTGCCAGCAGGCAGTATAATTCACCCCTCCACTTT.

This clone was seen a handful of times. V and J are TRBV2 and TRBJ1-5; D gene uncertain. Trimming stripped 3 bases from V and 2 bases from J, with 8 bases between. This CDR3 is 14 amino acids long. Germline-derived CDR1 and CDR2 are SNHLY and FYNNEI. The CDR3 nucleotides read TGTGCCAGCAGTGATCTCGTTCGCAATCAGCCCCAGCATTTT. Translation gives CASSDLVRNQPQHF. Full variable domain (missing parts from reference TRBV2 and TRBJ1-5): EPEVTQTPSHQVTQMGQEVILRCVPISNHLYFYWYRQILGQKVEFLVSFYNNEISEKSEIFDDQFSVERPDGSNFTLKIRSTKLEDSAMYFCASSDLVRNQPQHFGDGTRLSIL.

V and J are TRBV18 and TRBJ1-5, with 7 positions matching TRBD1. The J segment lost 4 bases and the V segment lost 6 bases, leaving 0 bases of the junction unmatched. Germline V gives CDR1 KGHSH, CDR2 LQKENI. This CDR3 spans 12 amino acids. The CDR3 region is CASSTGNQPQHF. The CDR3 DNA reads TGTGCCAGCTCGACAGGGAATCAGCCCCAGCATTTT.

This chain joins TRBV6-5 and TRBJ1-1; D is possibly TRBD1 (6 bases). Germline CDR1 is MNHEY and CDR2 is SVGAGI. The CDR3 is 13 residues long. Trimming pared 0 bases from V and 8 bases from J, leaving 10 bases between. The CDR3, as DNA: TGTGCCAGCAGTTACTCGATTGGGGGCGAAGCTTTCTTT. Translation: CASSYSIGGEAFF.

The gene calls are TRBV5-1 and TRBJ2-1; D possibly corresponds to TRBD2 (7 bases). V was shortened by 6 bases and J by 7 bases, with 17 bases between the two germline ends. The CDR3 is made up of 14 amino acids. Per the germline V gene, CDR1 is SGHRS and CDR2 is YFSETQ. The CDR3 region is CASTLRGGENEQFF. CDR3 in DNA: TGCGCCAGCACCCTTAGGGGGGGGGAGAATGAGCAGTTCTTC. Combining the CDR3 with reference TRBV5-1 and TRBJ2-1 gives the whole variable domain KAGVTQTPRYLIKTRGQQVTLSCSPISGHRSVSWYQQTPGQGLQFLFEYFSETQRNKGNFPGRFSGRQFSNSRSEMNVSTLELGDSALYLCASTLRGGENEQFFGPGTRLTVL.

The chain links TRBV5-5 to TRBJ2-7, with TRBD2 matching 9 bases. Germline values: CDR1 SGHKS, CDR2 YYEKEE (reference sequence). Germline trimming cut 1 base from V and 0 bases from J; bases unmatched to any gene: 8. The CDR3 has 17 amino acids. CDR3 amino acids: CASSLQIWRGGSYEQYF. The DNA for the CDR3 is TGTGCCAGCAGCTTGCAGATATGGCGGGGGGGCTCCTACGAGCAGTACTTC.

The V and J genes are TRBV5-3 and TRBJ1-2; D gene ambiguous. TRBV5-3 counts as an open reading frame of uncertain function. V was trimmed by 2 bases and J by 4 bases, leaving 12 bases between them. The CDR3 loop spans 14 amino acids. This chain's CDR3 is CARSFSGNGYGYTF. CDR3 DNA sequence: TGTGCCAGAAGCTTCTCGGGGAACGGCTATGGCTACACCTTC.

This clone was seen just once. The chain recombines TRBV24-1 with TRBJ2-1, with 9 bases matching TRBD1. The CDR3 is 16 amino acids. J lost 4 bases, V lost 4 bases, and 7 bases had no gene match. Germline-derived CDR1 and CDR2 are KGHDR and SFDVKD. CDR3 DNA sequence: TGTGCCACCAGTGAGGACAGGGGAGTACGATACAATGAGCAGTTCTTC. As protein: CATSEDRGVRYNEQFF.

The rearrangement joins TRBV2 to TRBJ2-1; 10 bases line up with TRBD1. CDR1 is SNHLY, CDR2 FYNNEI, per germline. This CDR3 spans 14 amino acids. After removal of 9 bases from V and 3 bases from J, the junction contained 5 bases not matched to a gene. This CDR3 reads CASPGQGFYNEQFF. Written as DNA, the CDR3 is TGTGCCAGTCCGGGACAGGGGTTCTACAATGAGCAGTTCTTC.

In the case of this clone: Other DNA sequences of this sample code for an identical CDR3. This sequence joins TRBV5-1 and TRBJ2-7, with 11 bases identical to TRBD1. The germline V gene encodes CDR1 SGHRS and CDR2 YFSETQ. V lost 4 bases and J lost 3; bases outside the gene matches: 3. This CDR3 has 14 amino acids. CDR3 loop: CASSPGTGGYEQYF. The DNA for the CDR3 is TGCGCCAGCAGCCCCGGGACAGGGGGCTACGAGCAGTACTTC.

CDR3 coding DNA: TGTGCCAGCAGTTTATCACGAATGGACACCTACGAGCAGTACTTC. The encoded protein is CASSLSRMDTYEQYF. V and J are TRBV27 and TRBJ2-7, with a possible D match to TRBD1 (5 bases). CDR1 is MNHEY and CDR2 is SMNVEV in the germline V gene (reference sequence). V lost 0 bases and J lost 2, with 11 bases in between. CDR3 length: 15 residues.

The V call is TRBV7-9, the J call TRBJ1-1, with a possible D match to TRBD1 (6 bases). This CDR3 contains 16 residues. Germline V gene lookup returns CDR1 SEHNR and CDR2 FQNEAQ (reference sequence). Trimming took off 1 base at V and 1 base at J, with 13 bases between the two ends. The CDR3 DNA reads TGTGCCAGCAGCTTAGGTGGCAGGGGTCGGAACACTGAAGCTTTCTTT. It is translated as CASSLGGRGRNTEAFF.

V gene TRBV5-4 combines with J gene TRBJ2-7; 11 nucleotides agree with TRBD2. The V gene end was trimmed by 3 bases and the J gene end by 3 bases; junction bases not matched to a gene: 5. The CDR3 is 15 amino acids. In germline, CDR1 is SGHNT, CDR2 YYREEE (reference sequence). This chain's CDR3 is CASSSRTSGLYEQYF. The CDR3 DNA reads TGTGCCAGCAGCTCCCGGACTAGCGGGCTCTACGAGCAGTACTTC.

This sequence joins TRBV7-8 and TRBJ1-6, with D uncertain. Germline V gene sequence: CDR1 SGHVS, CDR2 FQNEAQ. This CDR3 is built from 15 residues. Trimming cost V 5 bases and J 5 bases, with 13 bases left between them. The CDR3 sequence: CASSPGWVDNSPLHF. For the CDR3, the DNA is TGTGCCAGCAGCCCAGGTTGGGTCGATAATTCACCCCTCCACTTT.

The rearrangement uses TRBV5-1 and TRBJ2-7, with TRBD2 as a possible D gene (5 bases). V was clipped by 0 bases and J by 5 bases, with 9 bases between them. The germline V gene encodes CDR1 SGHRS and CDR2 YFSETQ. The CDR3 is 13 residues long. The CDR3 nucleotides read TGCGCCAGCAGCTTGGCCGGGGTGGACGAGCAGTACTTC. The encoded protein is CASSLAGVDEQYF. Full variable domain (remainder filled in from reference TRBV5-1 and TRBJ2-7): KAGVTQTPRYLIKTRGQQVTLSCSPISGHRSVSWYQQTPGQGLQFLFEYFSETQRNKGNFPGRFSGRQFSNSRSEMNVSTLELGDSALYLCASSLAGVDEQYFGPGTRLTVT.

The chain carries TRBV27 and TRBJ1-2, with TRBD1 matching 9 bases. The germline CDR1 and CDR2 sequences are MNHEY and SMNVEV (reference sequence). This CDR3 region has 14 residues. V lost 4 bases to trimming and J lost 3 bases; unmatched junction nucleotides: 3. The CDR3 coding sequence is TGTGCCAGCAGTTGGGACAGGGAGGACTATGGCTACACCTTC. Residues: CASSWDREDYGYTF.

CDR3 protein: CASRAGADPTDTQYF. DNA for the CDR3: TGTGCCAGCAGAGCGGGGGCCGACCCCACAGATACGCAGTATTTT. This rearrangement joins TRBV6-5 to TRBJ2-3; 8 bases align to TRBD2. The CDR3 spans 15 residues. V lost 6 bases and J lost 2; bases outside the gene matches: 7. Per the germline V gene, CDR1 is MNHEY and CDR2 is SVGAGI.

Only one count was recorded for this clone. The chain joins TRBV15 to TRBJ1-5; D remains unclear. The V and J ends lost 1 base and 4 bases respectively, with 11 bases between them. Germline values: CDR1 LNHNV, CDR2 YYDKDF (reference sequence). The CDR3 has 15 residues. Here the CDR3 DNA reads TGTGCCACCAGCAGAGCGGGAGGGAGTAATCAGCCCCAGCATTTT. This encodes CATSRAGGSNQPQHF.

The J gene is TRBJ2-2, the V gene TRBV7-9; perhaps TRBD1 as D (6 bases). The V gene's germline CDR1 is SEHNR and CDR2 FQNEAQ (reference sequence). V lost 2 bases and J 7 bases, leaving 14 bases between the germline ends. CDR3 length: 15 amino acids. In DNA, the CDR3 is TGTGCCAGCAGCTTATCTGGGGGCTATGGCGGGGAGCTGTTTTTT. This translates into CASSLSGGYGGELFF.